A single sample is the source of the 10 T cell receptor beta chains below, sequenced in a study of control samples from healthy donors and cancer patients (TCRdb year 2020). The library was made by the immunoSEQ multiplex PCR assay. Not all clones reach the TCRdb copy of this immuneACCESS table, which keeps in-frame sequences only. Checked studies attribute under half of the gap to unresolved V genes and leave the rest unexplained. The sample records about 95,000 clones, approximately 89% of which are singletons. The top ten clones comprise approximately 1% of the sample. The sequenced sample was blood. These receptors came from a woman aged 30 to 39 in good health.

The chain is built from TRBV5-1 and TRBJ1-1, with a possible D match to TRBD1 (5 bases). The CDR3 runs to 17 residues. Germline lookup yields CDR1 SGHRS and CDR2 YFSETQ. Trimming stripped 0 bases from V and 5 bases from J, with 20 bases between. The CDR3 loop is CASSLAEQVSPGTEAFF. The CDR3 bases are TGCGCCAGCAGCTTGGCGGAACAGGTCTCACCGGGGACTGAAGCTTTCTTT.

This chain joins TRBV3-1 (or the pseudogene TRBV3-2) and TRBJ1-2, with D possibly matching TRBD1 (5 bases). The V and J ends lost 2 bases and 2 bases respectively, with 18 bases between them. The CDR3 contains 17 residues. Germline lookup yields CDR1 LGHDT and CDR2 YNNKEL (reference sequence). The CDR3 sequence is CASSQIPTGRRNYGYTF. The CDR3 DNA reads as TGTGCCAGCAGCCAAATACCTACGGGGCGCAGAAACTATGGCTACACCTTC.

Here the CDR3 reads CASSYSGLYSGNTIYF. The CDR3 DNA is TGTGCCAGCAGTTACTCGGGCCTCTACTCTGGAAACACCATATATTTT. The chain is built from TRBV6-5 and TRBJ1-3; D ambiguous. This CDR3 is built from 16 residues. V gave up 0 bases and J gave up 0 bases, with 9 bases separating them. CDR1 MNHEY and CDR2 SVGAGI come from the germline V gene.

The rearrangement links TRBV12-3 or TRBV12-4 to TRBJ1-2, with 9 bases fitting TRBD1. The CDR3 runs to 13 residues. J was trimmed by 6 bases and V by 5 bases; bases with no gene match: 4. Written as DNA, the CDR3 is TGTGCCAGCAGTAGGGACAGGGAGAATGGCTACACCTTC. Protein product: CASSRDRENGYTF.

The rearrangement links TRBV30 to TRBJ2-4; 7 bases are shared with TRBD1. The CDR3 totals 17 residues. J gave up 0 bases and V 1 base, and 9 bases lay outside the gene matches. The germline V gene has CDR1 GTSNPN and CDR2 SVGIG (reference sequence). The CDR3 region is CAWSGQQGVGAKNIQYF. In DNA form, the CDR3 reads TGTGCCTGGAGTGGCCAGCAGGGGGTGGGAGCCAAAAACATTCAGTACTTC.

The rearrangement uses TRBV2 and TRBJ1-2; maybe TRBD1 (5 bases). Per germline, CDR1 SNHLY and CDR2 FYNNEI. The V and J ends lost 6 bases and 1 base respectively, with 12 bases between them. The CDR3 totals 14 residues. As DNA, the CDR3 is TGTGCCAGCAGCCGGGGCAGCCATAACTATGGCTACACCTTC. Protein product: CASSRGSHNYGYTF.

The gene calls are TRBV5-1 and TRBJ1-3; 7 nucleotides agree with TRBD1. In germline, CDR1 is SGHRS, CDR2 YFSETQ. The CDR3 contains 17 residues. Germline trimming cut 0 bases from V and 0 bases from J; bases unmatched to any gene: 6. Written as DNA, the CDR3 is TGCGCCAGCAGCTTGGGGGACAGCCTCTTCTCTGGAAACACCATATATTTT. This encodes CASSLGDSLFSGNTIYF.

The chain uses TRBV19 and TRBJ1-2; D is uncertain. V lost 6 bases, J lost 3 bases, and 11 bases lay in between. CDR3 length: 13 amino acids. Germline lookup yields CDR1 LNHDA and CDR2 SQIVND (reference sequence). The CDR3 loop reads CASSPDAYYGYTF. The CDR3 DNA is TGTGCCAGTAGCCCCGACGCTTACTATGGCTACACCTTC.

The rearrangement links TRBV14 to TRBJ1-2; D possibly corresponds to TRBD1 (6 bases). This CDR3 has 13 amino acids. Germline loops: CDR1 SGHDN, CDR2 FVKESK. V was trimmed by 4 bases and J by 3 bases, leaving 9 bases between them. The CDR3 nucleotides read TGTGCCAGCAGCCGGGGGGCGGACTATGGCTACACCTTC. Protein sequence: CASSRGADYGYTF. The complete variable domain, with remaining parts taken from reference TRBV14 and TRBJ1-2, reads EAGVTQFPSHSVIEKGQTVTLRCDPISGHDNLYWYRRVMGKEIKFLLHFVKESKQDESGMPNNRFLAERTGGTYSTLKVQPAELEDSGVYFCASSRGADYGYTFGSGTRLTVV.

The chain combines TRBV3-1 (or the pseudogene TRBV3-2) with TRBJ2-2, with D perhaps TRBD1 (6 bases). The CDR3 sequence is 16 residues long. V was shortened by 10 bases and J by 2 bases, with 20 bases between the two germline ends. Germline loops: CDR1 LGHDT, CDR2 YNNKEL (reference sequence). DNA of the CDR3: TGTGCCACTAGCTCTTCCGGGACAATCAACACCGGGGAGCTGTTTTTT. Translated: CATSSSGTINTGELFF.